This T cell receptor (beta chain) comes out of a study of blood T cell repertoires in COVID-19. Study details: The origin of the acute and convalescent COVID-19 samples was the United States, Italy and Spain. PBMCs, B-cell-depleted T cells, or T cells were the source of the cDNA or gDNA that made up the material.

Authors' processing steps: Cell counts per sample came from amplifying reference gene primers. Some clones are missing from TCRdb's copy, which holds only in-frame ones; the method was immunoSEQ multiplex PCR. The DNA was the basis for D and trimming; V, J and clone size are from that table. This table holds 200,000 to 300,000 clones, about nine tenths found once. The germline gives CDR1 SGHTA, CDR2 FQGNSA. Trimming took 2 bases from V and 8 from J, leaving 12 bases between them. The CDR3 sequence is 13 residues long. The sample was peripheral blood. This sequence originates from a woman between 40 and 50 years old with acute or convalescent COVID-19. This sequence joins TRBV7-2 and TRBJ1-1; tentative D call: TRBD1 (6 bases). The CDR3 protein is CASSLNRVLEAFF. The CDR3 coding sequence is TGTGCCAGCAGCTTAAACAGGGTCCTAGAAGCTTTCTTT.